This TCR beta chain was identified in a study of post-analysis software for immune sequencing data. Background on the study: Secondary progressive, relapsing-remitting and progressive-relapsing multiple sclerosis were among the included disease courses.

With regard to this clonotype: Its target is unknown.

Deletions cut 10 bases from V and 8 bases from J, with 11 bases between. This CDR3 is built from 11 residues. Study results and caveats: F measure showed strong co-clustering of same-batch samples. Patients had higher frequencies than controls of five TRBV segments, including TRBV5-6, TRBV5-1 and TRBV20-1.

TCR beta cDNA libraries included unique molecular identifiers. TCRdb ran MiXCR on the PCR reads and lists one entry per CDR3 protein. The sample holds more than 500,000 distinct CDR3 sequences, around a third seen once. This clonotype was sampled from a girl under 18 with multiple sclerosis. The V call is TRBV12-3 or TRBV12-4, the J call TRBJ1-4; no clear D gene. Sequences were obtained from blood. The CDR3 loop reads CAIFVEEKLFF. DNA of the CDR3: TGTGCCATCTTTGTGGAGGAAAAACTGTTTTTT.